The clone carrying this T cell receptor (beta chain) has a count of ten or more. The antigen is unknown. These data are taken from a study of metastatic and nonmetastatic thyroid tumors. Study context: Where malignant and benign thyroid patients were concerned, repertoires were compared across blood and tumor or nodule tissue.

Study findings and constraints: Significantly higher TCR beta diversity was reportedly seen in malignant thyroid tumors than benign nodules, in blood and tumor.

Each patient came to thyroid surgery without any prior treatment (of any kind). This CDR3 is 13 amino acids long. V dropped 5 bases and J dropped 8 bases, with 16 bases sitting between them. Germline V gene data show CDR1 as SGHDT and CDR2 as YYEEEE. Authors' processing steps: CDR3 differences across clinicopathological groups were used to build a distant-metastasis classifier for papillary thyroid cancer. TCRdb re-called the PCR reads with MiXCR. It is TCRdb's table, rather than the study itself, that gives the V and J calls and clone size. The sample yields fewer than 7,500 clones, 25% to 40% seen once.

The chain is built from TRBV5-6 and TRBJ1-2; D gene uncertain. Sequencing was performed on tumor tissue. The sequence was collected from a female donor with papillary thyroid cancer or a benign thyroid nodule (not recorded which). Some clones in this sample may be carry-over from other donors' samples. The CDR3 is CASRKAGRPGYTF. Here the CDR3 DNA reads TGTGCCAGCAGAAAGGCCGGACGACCCGGCTACACCTTC.